Shown below are 21 T cell receptor beta chains from a single sample sequenced in a study of OX40 agonist ivuxolimab in advanced cancers. Method: immunoSEQ multiplex PCR; TCRdb's copy keeps in-frame clones and lacks some. The data show tens of thousands of clones, with approximately 90% seen just once and 0.5% to 0.65% held by the top ten. The sequencing here drew on CD4+ or CD8+ T cells sorted from blood, taken in a trial of the OX40 agonist ivuxolimab. The receptors shown here come from an adult with an advanced solid tumor such as melanoma, head and neck, liver or kidney cancer.

The rearrangement uses TRBV27 and TRBJ2-7, with no clear D. The CDR3 spans 15 residues. V was pared by 2 bases and J by 0 bases, with 11 bases between. In germline, CDR1 is MNHEY, CDR2 SMNVEV (reference sequence). The CDR3 protein is CASSLRQYPSYEQYF. CDR3 sequence (DNA): TGTGCCAGCAGTTTACGGCAGTACCCCTCCTACGAGCAGTACTTC.

The J gene is TRBJ2-3, the V gene TRBV6-1; TRBD2 agrees at 8 bases. Trimming cost V 1 base and J 1 base; bases outside gene matches: 4. CDR1 is MNHNS and CDR2 is SASEGT in the germline V gene. The CDR3 extends over 16 amino acids. CDR3 region: CASSEGTSGRTDTQYF. CDR3 DNA sequence: TGTGCCAGCAGTGAAGGAACTAGCGGCCGCACAGATACGCAGTATTTT.

The V gene is TRBV28, the J gene TRBJ2-7; the D call may be TRBD1 or TRBD2 (5 bases each). CDR1 and CDR2 from the germline V gene are MDHEN and SYDVKM. Trimming left V 6 bases short and J 9 bases short, with 24 bases between. The CDR3 length is 15 residues. CDR3 coding DNA: TGTGCCAGCAGCTCGACGCGTGGGGACCTACGGGTGCAGTACTTC. It codes for CASSSTRGDLRVQYF.

The rearrangement joins TRBV6-1 to TRBJ2-7; TRBD2 matches at 10 bases. This CDR3 has 14 amino acids. Germline V gene data show CDR1 as MNHNS and CDR2 as SASEGT. Trimming at V came to 6 bases and at J to 0 bases, leaving 2 bases not matched to a gene. CDR3 DNA: TGTGCCAGCAGGCTAGCGGGGGCCTCCTACGAGCAGTACTTC. It translates to CASRLAGASYEQYF.

The chain carries TRBV5-1 and TRBJ2-7; a weak D match, TRBD2 (6 bases). Trimming shortened V by 2 bases and J by 0 bases, and 9 bases separated the two germline ends. Germline values: CDR1 SGHRS, CDR2 YFSETQ. The CDR3 loop spans 14 amino acids. CDR3 nucleotides: TGCGCCAGCAGCTTAGGGGACTTCTCCTACGAGCAGTACTTC. Translating it yields CASSLGDFSYEQYF.

This clone has just a few counts. The gene calls are TRBV28 and TRBJ1-1, with D possibly TRBD1 on 5 matching bases. V lost 7 bases to trimming and J lost 14 bases, with 14 bases between them. CDR3 length: 10 residues. Germline V gives CDR1 MDHEN, CDR2 SYDVKM. The CDR3 DNA reads as TGTGCCAGCACTGCGGGAGGGGTCTTCTTT. Translating gives CASTAGGVFF.

Written as DNA, the CDR3 is TGTGCCAGCAAGGGGCGAGGCACCGGGGAGCTGTTTTTT. It translates to CASKGRGTGELFF. The chain carries TRBV6-1 and TRBJ2-2; perhaps TRBD1 as D (5 bases). CDR1 and CDR2 from the germline V gene are MNHNS and SASEGT. CDR3 length equals 13 residues. V was trimmed by 7 bases and J by 4 bases, leaving 10 bases between them.

The V call is TRBV7-8, the J call TRBJ2-5; 9 nucleotides match TRBD1. The J call is in doubt because the DNA end fits TRBJ2-7 better. CDR3 size: 15 residues. The germline CDR1 and CDR2 sequences are SGHVS and FQNEAQ. The CDR3 region has the DNA TGTGCCAGCAGCTCAACGACAGGGGGGCGAAACGAGCAGTACTTC. Translating gives CASSSTTGGRNEQYF.

The V gene is TRBV5-4, the J gene TRBJ2-2; D not certain. The CDR3 consists of 13 residues. Trimming took off 4 bases at V and 5 bases at J, with 9 bases between the two ends. CDR1 and CDR2 from the germline V gene are SGHNT and YYREEE (reference sequence). The CDR3 DNA sequence: TGTGCCAGCAGCGGAACAGATACCGGGGAGCTGTTTTTT. Its protein is CASSGTDTGELFF. Full variable domain (missing parts from reference TRBV5-4 and TRBJ2-2): ETGVTQSPTHLIKTRGQQVTLRCSSQSGHNTVSWYQQALGQGPQFIFQYYREEENGRGNFPPRFSGLQFPNYSSELNVNALELDDSALYLCASSGTDTGELFFGEGSRLTVL.

The chain links TRBV30 to TRBJ2-7; D ambiguous. Between the trimmed V and J ends, which lost 0 bases and 6 bases, there was a span of 15 bases. The CDR3 is 14 amino acids. Germline CDR1 reads GTSNPN; CDR2 reads SVGIG (reference sequence). CDR3 nucleotides: TGTGCCTGGAGTGTAGGTGGGGTGGCTTTCGAGCAGTACTTC. Translating it yields CAWSVGGVAFEQYF.

This clone was counted a few times. This rearrangement joins TRBV10-2 to TRBJ1-6; no definite D call. Per the germline V gene, CDR1 is WSHSY and CDR2 is SAAADI. The CDR3 spans 16 residues. Trimming removed 4 bases at V and 6 bases at J, with 16 bases between. CDR3 coding DNA: TGCGCCAGCAGTGGTCGGCAGGCGCCGGTTAATTCACCCCTCCACTTT. This codes for CASSGRQAPVNSPLHF.

The rearrangement links TRBV7-9 to TRBJ2-7, with a possible D match to TRBD1 (6 bases). Per germline, CDR1 SEHNR and CDR2 FQNEAQ (reference sequence). With 4 bases removed from V and 7 bases from J, the gap between germline ends came to 20 bases. CDR3 length equals 15 residues. The CDR3 nucleotides read TGTGCCAGCAGCTCCCCCGGGACATCCTTTTTGGAGCAGTACTTC. It specifies CASSSPGTSFLEQYF.

This clone was seen a handful of times. This chain joins TRBV5-1 and TRBJ1-3; 7 bases align to TRBD1. This CDR3 region has 16 residues. Per the germline V gene, CDR1 is SGHRS and CDR2 is YFSETQ. V was pared by 3 bases and J by 1 base, with 7 bases of the junction left unmatched. CDR3 residues: CASSSEGGASGNTIYF. In nucleotides, the CDR3 is TGCGCCAGCAGCTCGGAAGGGGGCGCTTCTGGAAACACCATATATTTT. The variable domain in full, completed from reference TRBV5-1 and TRBJ1-3, reads KAGVTQTPRYLIKTRGQQVTLSCSPISGHRSVSWYQQTPGQGLQFLFEYFSETQRNKGNFPGRFSGRQFSNSRSEMNVSTLELGDSALYLCASSSEGGASGNTIYFGEGSWLTVV.

The chain couples TRBV5-5 to TRBJ2-7; 7 bases map to TRBD1. The trim removed 2 bases at V and 1 base at J, leaving 3 bases unmatched. Germline loops: CDR1 SGHKS, CDR2 YYEKEE (reference sequence). This CDR3 is built from 14 residues. The CDR3 is CASSFTGQSYEQYF. As DNA, the CDR3 is TGTGCCAGCAGCTTTACGGGACAGTCCTACGAGCAGTACTTC.

The chain employs TRBV18 and TRBJ1-1; D is possibly TRBD1 (5 bases). The CDR3 extends over 13 amino acids. The germline CDR1 and CDR2 sequences are KGHSH and LQKENI. Trimming cost V 2 bases and J 6 bases, with 10 bases left between them. The CDR3 bases are TGTGCCAGCTCACCAGGGCGGGGGGCTGAAGCTTTCTTT. This encodes CASSPGRGAEAFF.

This chain joins TRBV25-1 and TRBJ1-2; tentatively, D is TRBD1 (6 bases). The CDR3 contains 12 residues. Germline lookup yields CDR1 MGHDK and CDR2 SYGVNS. The ends were cut back, 9 bases at V and 7 bases at J, with 15 bases in the middle. The CDR3 region has the DNA TGTGCCAGTAAGGGGGAGACAGGTGGCTACACCTTC. Translating gives CASKGETGGYTF.

J is TRBJ1-3 and V is TRBV7-6; D gene ambiguous. V lost 5 bases and J 0 bases, leaving 17 bases between the germline ends. Germline V CDR1 and CDR2: SGHVS, FNYEAQ. The CDR3 covers 17 residues. The CDR3 reads CASSPQQLTYSGNTIYF. CDR3 bases: TGTGCCAGCAGCCCCCAACAGCTAACCTACTCTGGAAACACCATATATTTT.

The genes are TRBV19 and TRBJ1-6, with TRBD1 matching 8 bases. CDR3 length equals 14 residues. J gave up 9 bases and V 4 bases, and 5 bases lay outside the gene matches. In germline, CDR1 is LNHDA, CDR2 SQIVND (reference sequence). CDR3 in DNA: TGTGCCAGTAGTAATGGACAGGGAAGTTCACCCCTCCACTTT. This translates into CASSNGQGSSPLHF.

This rearrangement joins TRBV9 to TRBJ2-1, with TRBD2 identical over 8 bases. This CDR3 has 14 residues. After removal of 1 base from V and 6 bases from J, the junction contained 3 bases not matched to a gene. The germline V gene encodes CDR1 SGDLS and CDR2 YYNGEE. The CDR3 sequence: CASSVLAGTNEQFF. The CDR3 coding sequence is TGTGCCAGCAGCGTATTAGCGGGGACCAATGAGCAGTTCTTC.

The J gene is TRBJ2-2, the V gene TRBV6-4; D remains ambiguous. Germline CDR1 reads MRHNA; CDR2 reads SNTAGT. The CDR3 covers 14 residues. V lost 4 bases, J lost 3 bases, and 9 bases lay in between. The CDR3 region has the DNA TGTGCCAGCAGTGCTCACGGGTACACCGGGGAGCTGTTTTTT. Its translation: CASSAHGYTGELFF.

The CDR3 region is CASSLGGYNYGYTF. The CDR3 nucleotides are TGCGCCAGCAGCTTGGGGGGTTATAACTATGGCTACACCTTC. This rearrangement joins TRBV5-1 to TRBJ1-2; no clear D gene. Trimming cost V 0 bases and J 1 base, with 7 bases left between them. The CDR3 totals 14 residues. Per the germline V gene, CDR1 is SGHRS and CDR2 is YFSETQ. Filled out from reference TRBV5-1 and TRBJ1-2, the complete variable domain reads KAGVTQTPRYLIKTRGQQVTLSCSPISGHRSVSWYQQTPGQGLQFLFEYFSETQRNKGNFPGRFSGRQFSNSRSEMNVSTLELGDSALYLCASSLGGYNYGYTFGSGTRLTVV.